This entry lists 21 T cell receptor beta chains sequenced from one sample in a study of T cells in Graves' hyperthyroidism and ophthalmopathy. Amplified TCR beta CDR3 regions came from RNA transcripts. In the first-round RT-PCR of the TCR CDR3, the HTBI primer set was used. TCRdb called the multiplex PCR reads again in MiXCR, with one record for every CDR3 protein. The table records 300,000 or so distinct CDR3 sequences, about 17% of them present only once. Input material: blood. Receptors originate from a woman between 55 and 75 years old with Graves' ophthalmopathy.

In the case of this clonotype: This clone may be a read error of a much larger clone one base away. This chain links TRBV10-3 with TRBJ2-7; weak D call: TRBD1 (7 bases). Germline V gives CDR1 ENHRY, CDR2 SYGVKD. The CDR3 runs 17 residues. CDR3 nucleotides: TGTGCCATCAGTTTCGTTCCCGGTCAGGGGGACTCCTACAAGCAGTACTTC. This codes for CAISFVPGQGDSYKQYF.

The rearrangement joins TRBV28 to TRBJ2-3, with D unresolved. Per the germline V gene, CDR1 is MDHEN and CDR2 is SYDVKM. Trimming removed 8 bases at V and 4 bases at J, with 4 bases between. The CDR3 totals 10 residues. The CDR3 loop reads CASGPDTQYF. The CDR3 nucleotides are TGTGCCAGCGGCCCAGATACGCAGTATTTT.

A few counts support this clonotype. The rearrangement links TRBV11-2 to TRBJ2-7; the D is unclear. Germline lookup yields CDR1 SGHAT and CDR2 FQNNGV. The length of the CDR3 is 12 residues. V shed 5 bases and J shed 7 bases, with 12 bases lying between them. As DNA, the CDR3 is TGTGCCAGCAGCCCCGGCGTAGAGGAGCAGTACTTC. Encoded protein: CASSPGVEEQYF.

This clonotype was counted many times. V is TRBV18 and J is TRBJ2-3, with 7 bases identical to TRBD2. After removal of 0 bases from V and 5 bases from J, the junction contained 5 bases not matched to a gene. CDR1 and CDR2 from the germline V gene are KGHSH and LQKENI. CDR3 length: 15 residues. In DNA form, the CDR3 reads TGTGCCAGCTCACCACCGGGAGGGCCTGGAGATACGCAGTATTTT. Protein product: CASSPPGGPGDTQYF.

In its sample, this clonotype was seen many times. The CDR3 bases are TGTGCCAGCAGCCCGAGGGGGGAATCTGGAAACACCATATATTTT. It specifies CASSPRGESGNTIYF. V gene TRBV11-2 combines with J gene TRBJ1-3; the D gene is possibly TRBD1 (6 bases). Germline lookup yields CDR1 SGHAT and CDR2 FQNNGV. V lost 5 bases to trimming and J lost 1 base, with 12 bases between them. This CDR3 region has 15 residues.

As concerns this clonotype: A read error may be the cause here, since a much bigger clone is one base away. The rearrangement joins TRBV7-2 to TRBJ1-5; D uncertain. The germline CDR1 and CDR2 sequences are SGHTA and FQGNSA. The ends were cut back, 1 base at V and 6 bases at J, with 10 bases in the middle. The CDR3 sequence is 14 residues long. CDR3 in amino acids: CASSLGGRLQPQHF. The CDR3 coding sequence is TGTGCCAGCAGCTTAGGGGGTAGGCTTCAGCCCCAGCATTTT.

This rearrangement joins TRBV6-5 to TRBJ1-2, with D possibly matching TRBD1 (5 bases). V gave up 0 bases and J gave up 2 bases, with 10 bases separating them. CDR3 length: 15 residues. The germline CDR1 and CDR2 sequences are MNHEY and SVGAGI. The DNA for the CDR3 is TGTGCCAGCAGTTACTCGAGGACATCGAACTATGGCTACACCTTC. Amino acid sequence: CASSYSRTSNYGYTF.

This clonotype occurred many times. The chain is built from TRBV28 and TRBJ1-2; 10 bases are shared with TRBD1. The junction had 5 bases not matched to a gene; V was cut back by 6 bases and J by 4 bases. Germline V gene sequence: CDR1 MDHEN, CDR2 SYDVKM. There are 14 residues in the CDR3. CDR3 sequence: CASRVRTGGYGYTF. The CDR3 nucleotides are TGTGCCAGCAGAGTCAGGACAGGGGGCTATGGCTACACCTTC.

This sequence joins TRBV9 and TRBJ2-7; D remains ambiguous. Trimming removed 0 bases at V and 5 bases at J, with 9 bases between. Germline CDR1 SGDLS, CDR2 YYNGEE. The CDR3 totals 13 residues. Here the CDR3 DNA reads TGTGCCAGCAGCGTAGATGTTGAGAACGAGCAGTACTTC. It codes for CASSVDVENEQYF. The full variable domain, completed using reference TRBV9 and TRBJ2-7, is DSGVTQTPKHLITATGQRVTLRCSPRSGDLSVYWYQQSLDQGLQFLIQYYNGEERAKGNILERFSAQQFPDLHSELNLSSLELGDSALYFCASSVDVENEQYFGPGTRLTVT.

The chain links TRBV5-1 to TRBJ1-5; TRBD1 matches 7 bases. The germline gives CDR1 SGHRS, CDR2 YFSETQ. V lost 0 bases and J lost 5; bases outside the gene matches: 5. This CDR3 contains 15 residues. CDR3 coding DNA: TGCGCCAGCAGCTTGGAGGGGGGACAGCATCAGCCCCAGCATTTT. Amino acids: CASSLEGGQHQPQHF.

This clonotype has a count of ten or more. The rearrangement uses TRBV2 and TRBJ1-2, with D perhaps TRBD1 (6 bases). The CDR3 has 13 residues. Trimming took 3 bases from V and 6 from J, leaving 11 bases between them. The germline V gene encodes CDR1 SNHLY and CDR2 FYNNEI. CDR3 protein: CASSDSGANGYTF. In DNA, the CDR3 is TGTGCCAGCAGTGACTCAGGGGCTAATGGCTACACCTTC.

This clonotype was counted at least ten times. V usage is TRBV7-9 and J usage is TRBJ2-1; 7 bases align to TRBD1. The CDR3 has 14 residues. V dropped 3 bases and J dropped 8; count of bases not matched to a gene: 7. CDR1 is SEHNR, CDR2 FQNEAQ, per germline (reference sequence). The CDR3 loop is CASSLADRVDEQFF. CDR3 DNA sequence: TGTGCCAGCAGCTTGGCTGACAGGGTAGATGAGCAGTTCTTC.

This clonotype was seen a few times. The genes are TRBV10-3 and TRBJ2-3, with 10 bases identical to TRBD2. V was clipped by 6 bases and J by 2 bases; unmatched bases: 2. This CDR3 region has 14 residues. From germline, CDR1 is ENHRY and CDR2 SYGVKD. The CDR3 DNA reads TGTGCCATCAGAACTAGCGGGGACACAGATACGCAGTATTTT. The encoded protein is CAIRTSGDTDTQYF.

This clonotype was seen a few times. V and J are TRBV7-9 and TRBJ1-5; D may be TRBD1 (5 bases). V was trimmed by 4 bases and J by 4 bases, leaving 14 bases between them. Germline assignment: CDR1 SEHNR and CDR2 FQNEAQ (reference sequence). This CDR3 has 15 amino acids. CDR3 region: CASSSSRQINQPQHF. In nucleotides, the CDR3 is TGTGCCAGCAGCTCATCCCGACAGATAAATCAGCCCCAGCATTTT.

This clonotype has ten or more counts. The V gene is TRBV20-1, the J gene TRBJ2-5, with TRBD1 as a possible D gene (7 bases). Germline CDR1 DFQATT, CDR2 SNEGSKA (reference sequence). Trimming removed 4 bases at V and 4 bases at J, with 16 bases between. The CDR3 consists of 14 residues. CDR3: CSATQGEERETQYF. CDR3 in DNA: TGCAGTGCTACCCAGGGGGAGGAAAGAGAGACCCAGTACTTC.

This chain uses TRBV11-1 with TRBJ2-7; TRBD1 might be the D (6 bases). V lost 1 base and J lost 1, with 11 bases in between. The CDR3 length is 15 residues. CDR1 and CDR2 from the germline V gene are SGHAT and FQDESV (reference sequence). DNA of the CDR3: TGTGCCAGCAGCTTAGGGCAGGGGCCTTCCTACGAGCAGTACTTC. This codes for CASSLGQGPSYEQYF.

This clonotype occurred many times. This sequence joins TRBV5-5 and TRBJ2-1; 9 bases line up with TRBD2. The CDR3 contains 15 residues. With V trimmed by 1 base and J by 6 bases, 5 bases remained unmatched. Germline V gene sequence: CDR1 SGHKS, CDR2 YYEKEE (reference sequence). The CDR3 DNA is TGTGCCAGCAGCTTGACTAGCGGGTTATTCAATGAGCAGTTCTTC. The encoded protein is CASSLTSGLFNEQFF.

This clonotype was detected a few times. V gene TRBV12-3 or TRBV12-4 combines with J gene TRBJ2-7, with 8 bases aligning to TRBD1. The CDR3 contains 15 residues. The V and J ends lost 0 bases and 2 bases, in that order; junction bases with no gene match: 3. DNA for the CDR3: TGTGCCAGCAGTTTAGCGGACAGGGCCCCCTACGAGCAGTACTTC. Amino acid sequence: CASSLADRAPYEQYF.

This clonotype was seen a few times. A read error may account for a junction end that differs from germline. V usage is TRBV6-9 and J usage is TRBJ1-1; 7 bases match TRBD1. The CDR3 extends over 13 amino acids. CDR1 and CDR2 from the germline V gene are MNHGY and SVAAGI. The CDR3 loop reads CVSSFAGGTEAFF. The CDR3 DNA is TGTGTCAGCAGTTTCGCAGGGGGCACTGAAGCTTTCTTT.

The rearrangement joins TRBV14 to TRBJ2-2; 9 positions match TRBD2. Germline CDR1 and CDR2: SGHDN and FVKESK. J was trimmed by 5 bases and V by 0 bases; bases with no gene match: 10. This CDR3 has 18 amino acids. The CDR3 region has the DNA TGTGCCAGCAGCCAAGATAATCGCGGGAGGGCCAGTACCGGGGAGCTGTTTTTT. This encodes CASSQDNRGRASTGELFF.

Many counts were recorded for this clonotype. The chain uses TRBV2 and TRBJ2-3; perhaps TRBD1 as D (5 bases). With 7 bases removed from V and 1 base from J, the gap between germline ends came to 12 bases. The CDR3 runs to 14 residues. From germline, CDR1 is SNHLY and CDR2 FYNNEI. Here the CDR3 DNA reads TGTGCCAGCATTAGGGAACAGGGCACAGATACGCAGTATTTT. It codes for CASIREQGTDTQYF.